This T cell receptor beta chain was documented in a study of PD-L1 blockade in urothelial cancer. Time point defined: peripheral blood 6 weeks after treatment start. CDR1 and CDR2 from the germline V gene are SNHLY and FYNNEI. The CDR3 sequence is 13 residues long. With 3 bases removed from V and 4 bases from J, the gap between germline ends came to 7 bases. Only in-frame clones appear in the TCRdb table, and some are missing; sequencing was by immunoSEQ multiplex PCR. The sample gives roughly 120,000 clones, around 93% of which show up once; approximately 3.8% is in the top ten. The sequence came from a man aged 60-69 years with urothelial cancer. The sample consisted of PBMCs, taken around atezolizumab (anti-PD-L1) treatment. This chain links TRBV2 with TRBJ1-5; D is perhaps TRBD1 (5 bases). CDR3 DNA sequence: TGTGCCAGCAGTGAGGGACTTAATCAGCCCCAGCATTTT. This encodes CASSEGLNQPQHF.